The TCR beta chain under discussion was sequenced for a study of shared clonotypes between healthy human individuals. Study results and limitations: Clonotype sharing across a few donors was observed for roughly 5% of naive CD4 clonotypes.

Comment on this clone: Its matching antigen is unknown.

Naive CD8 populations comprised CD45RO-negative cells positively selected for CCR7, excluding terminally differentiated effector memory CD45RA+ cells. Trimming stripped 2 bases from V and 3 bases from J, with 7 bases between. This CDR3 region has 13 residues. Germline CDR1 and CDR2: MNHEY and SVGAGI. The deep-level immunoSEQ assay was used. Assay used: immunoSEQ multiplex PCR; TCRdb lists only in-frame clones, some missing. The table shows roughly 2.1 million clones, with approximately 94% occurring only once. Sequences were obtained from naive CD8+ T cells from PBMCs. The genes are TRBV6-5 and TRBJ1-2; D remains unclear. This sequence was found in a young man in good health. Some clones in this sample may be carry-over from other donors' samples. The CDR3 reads CASSYGYDYGYTF. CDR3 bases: TGTGCCAGCAGTTACGGATATGACTATGGCTACACCTTC.